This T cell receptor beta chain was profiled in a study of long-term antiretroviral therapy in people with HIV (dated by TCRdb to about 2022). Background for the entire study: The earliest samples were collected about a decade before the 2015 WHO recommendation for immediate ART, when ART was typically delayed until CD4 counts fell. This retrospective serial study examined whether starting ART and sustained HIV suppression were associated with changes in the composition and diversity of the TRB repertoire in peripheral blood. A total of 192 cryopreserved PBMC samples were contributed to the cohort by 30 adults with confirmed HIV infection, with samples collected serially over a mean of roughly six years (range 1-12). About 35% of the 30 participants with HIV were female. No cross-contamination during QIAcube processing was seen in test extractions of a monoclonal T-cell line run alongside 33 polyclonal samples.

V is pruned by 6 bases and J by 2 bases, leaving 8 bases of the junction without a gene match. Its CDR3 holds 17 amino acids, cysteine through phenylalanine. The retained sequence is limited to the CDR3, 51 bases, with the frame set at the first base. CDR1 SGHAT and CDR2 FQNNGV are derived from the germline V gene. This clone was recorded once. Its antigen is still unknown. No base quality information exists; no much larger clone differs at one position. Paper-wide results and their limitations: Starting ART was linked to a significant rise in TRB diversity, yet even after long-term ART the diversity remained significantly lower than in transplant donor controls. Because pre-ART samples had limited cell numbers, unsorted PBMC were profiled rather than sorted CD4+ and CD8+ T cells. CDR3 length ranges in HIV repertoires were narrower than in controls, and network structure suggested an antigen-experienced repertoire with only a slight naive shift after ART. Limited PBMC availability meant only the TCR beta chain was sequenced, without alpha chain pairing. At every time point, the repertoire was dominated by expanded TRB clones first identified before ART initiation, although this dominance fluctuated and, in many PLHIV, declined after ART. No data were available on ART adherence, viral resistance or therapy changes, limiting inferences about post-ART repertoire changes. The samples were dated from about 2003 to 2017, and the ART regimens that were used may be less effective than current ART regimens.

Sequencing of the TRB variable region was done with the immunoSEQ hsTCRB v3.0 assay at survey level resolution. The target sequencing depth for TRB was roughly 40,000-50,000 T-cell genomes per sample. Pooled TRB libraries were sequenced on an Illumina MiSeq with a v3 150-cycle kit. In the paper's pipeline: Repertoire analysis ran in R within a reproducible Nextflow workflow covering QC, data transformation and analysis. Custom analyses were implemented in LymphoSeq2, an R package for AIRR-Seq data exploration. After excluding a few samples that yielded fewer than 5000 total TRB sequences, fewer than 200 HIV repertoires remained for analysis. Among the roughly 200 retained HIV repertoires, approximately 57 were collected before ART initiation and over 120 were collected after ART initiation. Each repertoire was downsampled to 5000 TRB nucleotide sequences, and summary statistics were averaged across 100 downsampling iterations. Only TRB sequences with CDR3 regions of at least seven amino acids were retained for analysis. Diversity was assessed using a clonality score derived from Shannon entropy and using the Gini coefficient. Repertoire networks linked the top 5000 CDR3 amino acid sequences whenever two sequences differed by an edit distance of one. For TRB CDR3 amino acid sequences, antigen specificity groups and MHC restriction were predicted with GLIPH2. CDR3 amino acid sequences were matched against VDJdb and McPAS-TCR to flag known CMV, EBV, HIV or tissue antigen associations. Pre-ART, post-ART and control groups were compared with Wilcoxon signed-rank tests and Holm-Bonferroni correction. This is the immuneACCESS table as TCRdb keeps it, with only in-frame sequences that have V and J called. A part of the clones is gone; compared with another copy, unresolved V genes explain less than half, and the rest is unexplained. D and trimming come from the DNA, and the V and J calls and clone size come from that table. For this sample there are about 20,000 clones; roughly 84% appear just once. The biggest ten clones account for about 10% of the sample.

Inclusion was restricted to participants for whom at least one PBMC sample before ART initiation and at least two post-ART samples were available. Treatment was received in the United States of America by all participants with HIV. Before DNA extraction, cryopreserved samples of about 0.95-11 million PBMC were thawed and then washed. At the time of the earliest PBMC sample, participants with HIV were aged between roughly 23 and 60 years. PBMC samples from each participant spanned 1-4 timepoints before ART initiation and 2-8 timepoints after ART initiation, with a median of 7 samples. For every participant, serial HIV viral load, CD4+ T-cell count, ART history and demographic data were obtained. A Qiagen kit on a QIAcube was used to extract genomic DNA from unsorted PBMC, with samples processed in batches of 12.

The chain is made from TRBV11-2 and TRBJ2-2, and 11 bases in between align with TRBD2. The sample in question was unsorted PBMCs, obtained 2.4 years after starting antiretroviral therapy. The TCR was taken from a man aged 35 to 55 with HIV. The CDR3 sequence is CASRPIAGGPNTGELFF. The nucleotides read TGTGCCAGCAGGCCTATAGCGGGGGGGCCCAACACCGGGGAGCTGTTTTTT.